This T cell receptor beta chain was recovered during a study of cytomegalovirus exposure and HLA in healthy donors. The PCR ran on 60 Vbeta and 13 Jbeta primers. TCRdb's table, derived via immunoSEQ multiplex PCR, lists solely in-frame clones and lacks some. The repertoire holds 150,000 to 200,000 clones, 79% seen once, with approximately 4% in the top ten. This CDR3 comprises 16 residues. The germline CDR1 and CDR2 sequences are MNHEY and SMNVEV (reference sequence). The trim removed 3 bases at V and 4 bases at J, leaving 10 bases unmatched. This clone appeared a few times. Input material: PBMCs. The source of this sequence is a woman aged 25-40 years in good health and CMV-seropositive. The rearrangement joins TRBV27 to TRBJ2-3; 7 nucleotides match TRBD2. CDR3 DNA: TGTGCCAGCAGTTTTCTCCTAGCGGACCATTCAGATACGCAGTATTTT. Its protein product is CASSFLLADHSDTQYF.